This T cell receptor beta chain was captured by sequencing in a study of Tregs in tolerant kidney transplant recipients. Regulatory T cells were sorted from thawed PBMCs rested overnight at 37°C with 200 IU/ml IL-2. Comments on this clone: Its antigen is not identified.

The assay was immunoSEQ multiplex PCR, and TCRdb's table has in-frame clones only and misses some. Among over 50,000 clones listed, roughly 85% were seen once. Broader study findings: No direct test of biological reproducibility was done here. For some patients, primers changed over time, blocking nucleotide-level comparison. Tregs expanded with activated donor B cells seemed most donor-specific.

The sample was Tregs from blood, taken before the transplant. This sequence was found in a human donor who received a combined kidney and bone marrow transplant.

The CDR3 loop is CASSGLYGYTF. The CDR3 DNA sequence: TGTGCCAGCAGTGGGCTTTATGGCTACACCTTC. This sequence joins TRBV27 and TRBJ1-2; D gene uncertain. The CDR3 loop spans 11 amino acids. Trimming cost V 5 bases and J 5 bases, with 6 bases left between them. Germline CDR1 is MNHEY and CDR2 is SMNVEV (reference sequence).